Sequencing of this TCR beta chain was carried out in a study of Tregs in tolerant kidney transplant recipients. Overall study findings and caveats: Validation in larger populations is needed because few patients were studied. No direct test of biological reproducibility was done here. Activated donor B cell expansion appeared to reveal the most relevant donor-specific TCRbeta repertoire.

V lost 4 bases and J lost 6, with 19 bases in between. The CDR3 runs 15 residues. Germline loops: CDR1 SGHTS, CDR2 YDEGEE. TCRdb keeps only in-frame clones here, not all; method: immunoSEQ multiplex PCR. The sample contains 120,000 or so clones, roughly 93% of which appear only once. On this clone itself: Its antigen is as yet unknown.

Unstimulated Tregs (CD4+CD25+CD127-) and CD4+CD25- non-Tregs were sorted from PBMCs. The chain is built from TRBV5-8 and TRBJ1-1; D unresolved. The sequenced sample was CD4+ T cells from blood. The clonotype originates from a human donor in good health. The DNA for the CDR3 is TGTGCCAGCAGCCCGCGGGCAGGCAGGAGGTCTGAAGCTTTCTTT. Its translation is CASSPRAGRRSEAFF.